The present TCR beta chain was sequenced within a study of identical twins. Study-level points and caveats: Models underestimated out-of-frame TCR alpha sharing in monozygotic twins.

Each cDNA held unique molecular identifiers, and template switching gave it a universal primer site. TCRdb fed the 5' RACE reads into MiXCR, producing one record per CDR3 protein. The sample shows just under 550,000 distinct CDR3 sequences, around 15% of them seen only once. Germline V CDR1 and CDR2: SGHAT, FQNNGV. The V segment lost 7 bases and the J segment 6 bases; nucleotides outside the gene matches: 10. The CDR3 consists of 14 residues. Comment on this clonotype: The antigen remains unidentified.

This same sample was also part of a study on yellow fever vaccine responses in identical twins. As that report states: Twins' T cell vaccine responses reportedly looked partly convergent, partly personalized.

This receptor was identified in a woman between 18 and 29 years old in good health. J is TRBJ2-7 and V is TRBV11-2, with 9 positions matching TRBD1. The specimen sequenced was CD4+ T cells sorted from blood. CDR3 protein: CASTKTGGEGEQYF. The CDR3 nucleotides read TGTGCCAGCACCAAAACAGGGGGCGAGGGCGAGCAGTACTTC.